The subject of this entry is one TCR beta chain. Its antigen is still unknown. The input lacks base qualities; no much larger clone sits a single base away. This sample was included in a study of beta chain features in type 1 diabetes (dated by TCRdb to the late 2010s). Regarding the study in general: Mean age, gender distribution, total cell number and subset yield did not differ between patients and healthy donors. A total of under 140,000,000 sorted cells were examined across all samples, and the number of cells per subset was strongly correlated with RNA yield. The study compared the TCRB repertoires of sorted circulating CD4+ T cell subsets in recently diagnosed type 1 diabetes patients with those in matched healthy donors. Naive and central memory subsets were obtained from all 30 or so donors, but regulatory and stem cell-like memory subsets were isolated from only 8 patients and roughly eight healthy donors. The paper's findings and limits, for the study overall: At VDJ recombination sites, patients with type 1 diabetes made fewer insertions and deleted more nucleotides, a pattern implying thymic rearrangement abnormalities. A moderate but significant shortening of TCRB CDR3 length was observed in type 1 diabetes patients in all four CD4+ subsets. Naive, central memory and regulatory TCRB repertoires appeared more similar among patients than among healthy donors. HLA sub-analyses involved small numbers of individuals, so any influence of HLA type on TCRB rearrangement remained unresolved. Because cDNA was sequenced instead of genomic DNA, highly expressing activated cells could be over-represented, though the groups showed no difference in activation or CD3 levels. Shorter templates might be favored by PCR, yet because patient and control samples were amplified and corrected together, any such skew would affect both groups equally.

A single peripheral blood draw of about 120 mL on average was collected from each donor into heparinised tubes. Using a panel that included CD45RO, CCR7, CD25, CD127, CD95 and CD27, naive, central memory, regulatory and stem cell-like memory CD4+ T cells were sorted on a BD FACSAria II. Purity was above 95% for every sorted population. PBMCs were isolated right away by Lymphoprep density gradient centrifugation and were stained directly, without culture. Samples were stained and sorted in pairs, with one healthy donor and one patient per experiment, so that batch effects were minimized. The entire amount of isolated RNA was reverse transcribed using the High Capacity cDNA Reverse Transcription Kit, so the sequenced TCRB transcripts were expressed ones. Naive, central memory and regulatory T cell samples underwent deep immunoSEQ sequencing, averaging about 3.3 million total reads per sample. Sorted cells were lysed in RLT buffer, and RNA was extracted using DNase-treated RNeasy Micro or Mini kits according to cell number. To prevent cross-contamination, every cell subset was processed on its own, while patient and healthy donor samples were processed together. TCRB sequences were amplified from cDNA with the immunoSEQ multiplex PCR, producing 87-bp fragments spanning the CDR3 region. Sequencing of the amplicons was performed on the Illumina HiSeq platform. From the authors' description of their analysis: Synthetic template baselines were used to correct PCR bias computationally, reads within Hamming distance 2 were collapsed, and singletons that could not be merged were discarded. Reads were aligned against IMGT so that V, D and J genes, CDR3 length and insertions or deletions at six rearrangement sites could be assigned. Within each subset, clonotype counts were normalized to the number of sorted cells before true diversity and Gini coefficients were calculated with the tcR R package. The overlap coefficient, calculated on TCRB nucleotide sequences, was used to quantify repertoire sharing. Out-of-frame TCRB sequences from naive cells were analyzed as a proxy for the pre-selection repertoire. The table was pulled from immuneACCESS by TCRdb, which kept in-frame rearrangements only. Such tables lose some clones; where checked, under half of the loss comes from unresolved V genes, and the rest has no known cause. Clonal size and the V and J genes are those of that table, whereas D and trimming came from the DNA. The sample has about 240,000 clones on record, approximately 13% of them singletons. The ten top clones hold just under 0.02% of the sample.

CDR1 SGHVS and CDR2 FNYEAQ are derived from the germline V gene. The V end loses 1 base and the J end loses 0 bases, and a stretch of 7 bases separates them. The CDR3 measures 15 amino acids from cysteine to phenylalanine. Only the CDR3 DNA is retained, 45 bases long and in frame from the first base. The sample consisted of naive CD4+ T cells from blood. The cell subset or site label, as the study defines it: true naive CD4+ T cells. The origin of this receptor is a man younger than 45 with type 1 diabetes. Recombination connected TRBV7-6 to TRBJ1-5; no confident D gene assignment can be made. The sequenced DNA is TGTGCCAGCAGCTTAGGGCCAGTTAGCAATCAGCCCCAGCATTTT. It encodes CASSLGPVSNQPQHF.